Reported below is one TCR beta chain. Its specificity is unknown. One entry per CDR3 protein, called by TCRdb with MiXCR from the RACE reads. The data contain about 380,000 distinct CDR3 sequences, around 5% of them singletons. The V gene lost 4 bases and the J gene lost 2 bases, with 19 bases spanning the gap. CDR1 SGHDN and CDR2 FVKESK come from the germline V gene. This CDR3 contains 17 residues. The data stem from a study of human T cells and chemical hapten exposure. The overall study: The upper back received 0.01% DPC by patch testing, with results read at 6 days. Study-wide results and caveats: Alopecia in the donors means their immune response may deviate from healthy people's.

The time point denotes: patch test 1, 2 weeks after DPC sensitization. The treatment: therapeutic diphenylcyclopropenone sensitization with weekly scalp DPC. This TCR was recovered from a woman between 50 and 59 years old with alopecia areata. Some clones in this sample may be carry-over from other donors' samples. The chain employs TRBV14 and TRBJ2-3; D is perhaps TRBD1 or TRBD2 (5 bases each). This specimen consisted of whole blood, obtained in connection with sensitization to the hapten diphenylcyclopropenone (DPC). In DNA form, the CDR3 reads TGTGCCAGCAGCCCATCGGGACGGGGTTGGGCCACAGATACGCAGTATTTT. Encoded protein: CASSPSGRGWATDTQYF.